What follows describes a single T cell receptor beta chain. The specificity of this receptor is unknown. No quality values exist for individual bases; no much larger clone is one base distant. The sample's time point label is to be understood as: patch test 3, about 24 weeks after DPC sensitization. The treatment or condition label corresponds to: therapeutic diphenylcyclopropenone sensitization with weekly scalp DPC. At each patch-test visit, blood was drawn before the patch test was applied. To be eligible, patients had to be aged 18 to 70, diagnosed with alopecia and judged suitable for DPC therapy, while pregnant patients were excluded. Total RNA was extracted from unfractionated whole blood collected in Tempus Blood RNA tubes. The sample originates from a study of human T cells and chemical hapten exposure (dated by TCRdb to about 2021). As for the study more broadly: For sensitization, 2% DPC in acetone was applied to an approximately 2 cm by approximately 2 cm area of upper inner arm skin. Patients additionally received weekly therapeutic DPC doses to the scalp throughout the approximately 25-week study period. Patch testing was performed on the upper back with Finn chambers containing 0.01% DPC, and the patch tests were scored after 6 days according to International Contact Dermatitis Research Group standards. The patient cohort, mostly female, included alopecia areata with under or over 50% scalp involvement, alopecia totalis and alopecia universalis. The libraries were sequenced as a pool, and the TCR yield per sample differed mostly because of small variations in library volumes within the pool. The study tracked peripheral blood TCR repertoire changes in vivo during primary and secondary sensitization to the hapten diphenylcyclopropenone (DPC) in alopecia patients. Blood was sampled from patients pre-sensitization (week 0) and at 2, 6 and about 24 weeks after DPC sensitization. For TCR sequencing, blood came from twenty-nine alopecia patients at anywhere from one to four time points (pre-sensitization, 2, 6 and 24 weeks).

Receptors were amplified or captured by RACE. The sample was run on a NextSeq 500. During library preparation, unique molecular identifiers were attached to individual cDNA molecules so that TCRs could be counted in a quantitative, reproducible way. From each blood RNA sample, both TCR alpha and TCR beta chains were sequenced. In the original analysis: A median of around 96,000 TCRs per sample was observed, with a range of about 23,224 to 690,600. V, J and CDR3 annotation of the TCR reads was performed with the Decombinator software suite. For the PS versus PT1 abundance plots, all samples were subsampled to the same number of TCRs (28,000). TCRs were defined as expanded if absent before sensitization and observed at least eight times at the 2-week time point. TCRdb reanalyzed the raw reads on its own, using fastp at Q25 for trimming and MiXCR for clone calling, and kept in-frame beta chains. Each CDR3 protein gets just one entry, which takes the most common genes and DNA from the rows behind it. The V and J calls follow TCRdb's processing rather than the paper's. For this sample the table gives around 150,000 distinct CDR3 sequences, of which 25% to 35% were detected only once. 2.1% of the sample is taken by the ten largest.

The paper as a whole reports these results and caveats: DPC sensitization did not change how many TCRs were above 1 in 1000 frequency, and no evidence was found of alterations in global repertoire structure. Expanded TCRs formed significantly more large CDR3 similarity clusters than pre-sensitization or healthy control sets, consistent with antigen-driven responses. Because all patients had alopecia, a presumed autoimmune disease, the immune response of the patients might differ from that of healthy individuals. Patch test score correlated positively with the number of PT1 expanded TCRs, reaching significance at thresholds 8, 16 and 32 but not at 4. Repeated subsampling changed both the strength of the expansion versus patch-test correlation and the threshold at which the correlation became significant.

Measured from the cysteine to the phenylalanine, the CDR3 is 15 residues long. The CDR3 DNA has 45 bases and is translated from base 1. V is pared back by 3 bases and J by 9 bases, with 18 bases lying between the germline termini. This receptor chain uses TRBV12-3 or TRBV12-4 and TRBJ2-4, with the D gene too uncertain to name. This receptor was identified in a woman under 30 with alopecia areata. Some clones in this sample may be carry-over from other donors' samples. The source was whole blood, collected in connection with sensitization to the hapten diphenylcyclopropenone (DPC). The DNA reads TGTGCCAGCAGTTTCGTTGGGATGGGCGATGGCATTCAGTACTTC. Translated, it gives CASSFVGMGDGIQYF.